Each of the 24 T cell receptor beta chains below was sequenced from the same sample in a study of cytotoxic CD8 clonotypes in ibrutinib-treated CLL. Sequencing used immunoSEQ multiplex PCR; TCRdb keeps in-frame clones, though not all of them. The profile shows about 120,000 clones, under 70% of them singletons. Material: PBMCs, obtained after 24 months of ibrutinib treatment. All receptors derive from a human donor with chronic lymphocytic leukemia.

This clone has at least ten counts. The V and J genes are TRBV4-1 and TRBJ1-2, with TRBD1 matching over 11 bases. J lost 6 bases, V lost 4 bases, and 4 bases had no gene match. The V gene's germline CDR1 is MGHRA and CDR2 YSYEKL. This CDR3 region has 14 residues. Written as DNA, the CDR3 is TGCGCCAGCAGCCGAGGGGGACAGGGGGATGGCTACACCTTC. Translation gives CASSRGGQGDGYTF.

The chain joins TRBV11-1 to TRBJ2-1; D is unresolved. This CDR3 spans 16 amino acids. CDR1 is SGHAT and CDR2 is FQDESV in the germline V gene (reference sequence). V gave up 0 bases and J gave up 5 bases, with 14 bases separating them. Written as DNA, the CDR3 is TGTGCCAGCAGCTTAGCTCCGATGTGGAGTCACAATGAGCAGTTCTTC. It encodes CASSLAPMWSHNEQFF.

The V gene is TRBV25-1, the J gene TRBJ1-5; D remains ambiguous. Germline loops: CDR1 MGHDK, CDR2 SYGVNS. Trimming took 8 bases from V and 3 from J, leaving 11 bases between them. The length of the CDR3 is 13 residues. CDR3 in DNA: TGTGCCAGCCAAGGACGGCACAATCAGCCCCAGCATTTT. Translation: CASQGRHNQPQHF.

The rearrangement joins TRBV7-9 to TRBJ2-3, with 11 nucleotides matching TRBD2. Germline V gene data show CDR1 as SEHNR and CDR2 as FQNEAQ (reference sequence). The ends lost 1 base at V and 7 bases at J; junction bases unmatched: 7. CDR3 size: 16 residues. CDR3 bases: TGTGCCAGCAGCTTAGATTCTAGCGGGGGGCGATATACGCAGTATTTT. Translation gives CASSLDSSGGRYTQYF.

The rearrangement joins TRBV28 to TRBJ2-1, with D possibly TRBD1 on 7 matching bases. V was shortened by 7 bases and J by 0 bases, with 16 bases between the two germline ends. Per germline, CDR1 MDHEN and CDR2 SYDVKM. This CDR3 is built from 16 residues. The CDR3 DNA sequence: TGTGCCAGCAAGTCCTCGCAGGGGGGCTCCTACAATGAGCAGTTCTTC. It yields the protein CASKSSQGGSYNEQFF.

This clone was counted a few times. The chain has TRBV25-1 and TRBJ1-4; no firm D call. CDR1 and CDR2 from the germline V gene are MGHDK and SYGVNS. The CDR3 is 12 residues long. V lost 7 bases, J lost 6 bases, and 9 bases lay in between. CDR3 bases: TGTGCCAGCAAGAGGTTGGATGAAAAACTGTTTTTT. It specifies CASKRLDEKLFF.

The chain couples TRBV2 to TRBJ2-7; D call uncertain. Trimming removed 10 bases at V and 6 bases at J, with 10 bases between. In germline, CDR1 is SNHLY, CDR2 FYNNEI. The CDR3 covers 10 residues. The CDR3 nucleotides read TGTGCCACCCAAGGGTCCGAGCAGTACTTC. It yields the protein CATQGSEQYF.

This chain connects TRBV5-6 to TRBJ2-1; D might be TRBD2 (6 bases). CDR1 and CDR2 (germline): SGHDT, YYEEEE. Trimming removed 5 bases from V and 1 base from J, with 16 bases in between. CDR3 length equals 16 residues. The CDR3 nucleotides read TGTGCCAGCAGTCCTCTGCGGGATCGTTCCTACAATGAGCAGTTCTTC. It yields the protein CASSPLRDRSYNEQFF.

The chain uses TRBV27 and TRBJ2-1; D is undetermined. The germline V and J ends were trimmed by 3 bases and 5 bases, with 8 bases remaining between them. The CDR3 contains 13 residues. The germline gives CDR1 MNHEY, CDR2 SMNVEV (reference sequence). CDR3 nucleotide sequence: TGTGCCAGCAGTTTGAGTGGGGACAATGAGCAGTTCTTC. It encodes CASSLSGDNEQFF.

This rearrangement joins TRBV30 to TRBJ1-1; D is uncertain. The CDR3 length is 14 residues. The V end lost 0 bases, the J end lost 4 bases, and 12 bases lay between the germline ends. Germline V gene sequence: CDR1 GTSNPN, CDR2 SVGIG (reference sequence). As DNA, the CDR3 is TGTGCCTGGAGTGTAGGTGGTTCGGGCACTGAAGCTTTCTTT. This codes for CAWSVGGSGTEAFF. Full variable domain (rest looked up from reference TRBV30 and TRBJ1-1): SQTIHQWPATLVQPVGSPLSLECTVEGTSNPNLYWYRQAAGRGLQLLFYSVGIGQISSEVPQNLSASRPQDRQFILSSKKLLLSDSGFYLCAWSVGGSGTEAFFGQGTRLTVV.

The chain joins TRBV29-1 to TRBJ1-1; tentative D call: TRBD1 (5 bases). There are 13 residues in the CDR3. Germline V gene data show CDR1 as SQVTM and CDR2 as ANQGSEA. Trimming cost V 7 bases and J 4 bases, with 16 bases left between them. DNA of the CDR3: TGCAGCGCGGGGCCGGTTGAGAGCACTGAAGCTTTCTTT. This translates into CSAGPVESTEAFF. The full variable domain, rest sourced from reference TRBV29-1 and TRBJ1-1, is SAVISQKPSRDICQRGTSLTIQCQVDSQVTMMFWYRQQPGQSLTLIATANQGSEATYESGFVIDKFPISRPNLTFSTLTVSNMSPEDSSIYLCSAGPVESTEAFFGQGTRLTVV.

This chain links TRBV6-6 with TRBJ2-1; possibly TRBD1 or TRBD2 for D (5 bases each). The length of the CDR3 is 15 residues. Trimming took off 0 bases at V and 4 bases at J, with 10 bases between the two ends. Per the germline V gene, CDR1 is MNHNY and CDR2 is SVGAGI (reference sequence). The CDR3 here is CASSYSTGLYNEQFF. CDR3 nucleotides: TGTGCCAGCAGTTACTCGACGGGGCTTTACAATGAGCAGTTCTTC.

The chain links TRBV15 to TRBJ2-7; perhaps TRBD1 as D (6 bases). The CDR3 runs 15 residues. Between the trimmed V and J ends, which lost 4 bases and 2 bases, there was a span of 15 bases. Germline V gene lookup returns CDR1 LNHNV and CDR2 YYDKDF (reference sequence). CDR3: CATSKGGVSTYEQYF. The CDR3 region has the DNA TGTGCCACCAGCAAAGGGGGAGTCAGTACCTACGAGCAGTACTTC. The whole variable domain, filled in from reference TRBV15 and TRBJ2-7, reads DAMVIQNPRYQVTQFGKPVTLSCSQTLNHNVMYWYQQKSSQAPKLLFHYYDKDFNNEADTPDNFQSRRPNTSFCFLDIRSPGLGDTAMYLCATSKGGVSTYEQYFGPGTRLTVT.

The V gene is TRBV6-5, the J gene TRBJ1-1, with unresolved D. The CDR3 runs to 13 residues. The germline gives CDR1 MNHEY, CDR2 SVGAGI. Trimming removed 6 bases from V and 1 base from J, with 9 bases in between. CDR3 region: CASRDGTNTEAFF. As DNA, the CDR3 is TGTGCCAGCAGGGATGGAACGAACACTGAAGCTTTCTTT.

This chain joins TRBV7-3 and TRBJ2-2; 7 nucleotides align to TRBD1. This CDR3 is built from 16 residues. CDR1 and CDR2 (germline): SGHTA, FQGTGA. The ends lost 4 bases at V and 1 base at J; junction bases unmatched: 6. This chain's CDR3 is CASSSTGLGNTGELFF. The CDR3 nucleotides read TGTGCCAGCAGCTCGACAGGGTTGGGGAACACCGGGGAGCTGTTTTTT.

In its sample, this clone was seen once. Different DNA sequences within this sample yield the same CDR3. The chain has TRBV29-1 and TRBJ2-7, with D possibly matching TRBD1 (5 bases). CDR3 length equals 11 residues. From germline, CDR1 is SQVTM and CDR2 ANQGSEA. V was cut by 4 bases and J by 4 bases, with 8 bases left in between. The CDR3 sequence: CSVGQNYEQYF. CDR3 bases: TGCAGCGTTGGACAGAATTACGAGCAGTACTTC.

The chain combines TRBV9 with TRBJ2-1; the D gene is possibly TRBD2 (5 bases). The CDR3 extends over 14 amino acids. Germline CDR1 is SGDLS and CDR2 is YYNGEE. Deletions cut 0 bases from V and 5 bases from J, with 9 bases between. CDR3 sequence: CASSVAPSHNEQFF. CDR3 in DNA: TGTGCCAGCAGCGTAGCTCCTAGCCACAATGAGCAGTTCTTC.

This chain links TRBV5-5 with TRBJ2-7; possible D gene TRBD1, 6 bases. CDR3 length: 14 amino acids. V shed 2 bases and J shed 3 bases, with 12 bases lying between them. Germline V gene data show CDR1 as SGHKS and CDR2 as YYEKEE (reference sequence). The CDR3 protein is CASSFRDTYYEQYF. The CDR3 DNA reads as TGTGCCAGCAGCTTCCGGGACACCTACTACGAGCAGTACTTC.

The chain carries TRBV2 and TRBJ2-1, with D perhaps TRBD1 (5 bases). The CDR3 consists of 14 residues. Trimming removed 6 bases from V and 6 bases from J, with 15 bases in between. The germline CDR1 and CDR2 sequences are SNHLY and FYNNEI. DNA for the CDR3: TGTGCCAGCAGGCCAGGGCCGGCGAGCAATGAGCAGTTCTTC. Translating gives CASRPGPASNEQFF.

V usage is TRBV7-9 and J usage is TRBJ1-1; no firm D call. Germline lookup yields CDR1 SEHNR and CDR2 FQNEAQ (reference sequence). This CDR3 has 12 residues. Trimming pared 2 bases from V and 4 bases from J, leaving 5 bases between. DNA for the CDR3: TGTGCCAGCAGCTTACTTGGCACTGAAGCTTTCTTT. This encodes CASSLLGTEAFF. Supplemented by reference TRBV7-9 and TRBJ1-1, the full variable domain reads DTGVSQNPRHKITKRGQNVTFRCDPISEHNRLYWYRQTLGQGPEFLTYFQNEAQLEKSRLLSDRFSAERPKGSFSTLEIQRTEQGDSAMYLCASSLLGTEAFFGQGTRLTVV.

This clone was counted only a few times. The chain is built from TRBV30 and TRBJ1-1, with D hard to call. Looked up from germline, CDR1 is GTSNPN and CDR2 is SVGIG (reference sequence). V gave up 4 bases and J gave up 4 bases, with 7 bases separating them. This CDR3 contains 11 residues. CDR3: CAWKWGTEAFF. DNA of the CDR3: TGTGCCTGGAAGTGGGGCACTGAAGCTTTCTTT.

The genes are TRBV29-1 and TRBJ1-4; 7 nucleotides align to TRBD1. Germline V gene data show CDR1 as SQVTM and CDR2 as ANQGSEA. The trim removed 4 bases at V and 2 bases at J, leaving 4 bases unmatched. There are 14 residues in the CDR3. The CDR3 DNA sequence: TGCAGCGTTGGTATGACAGGGACTAATGAAAAACTGTTTTTT. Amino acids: CSVGMTGTNEKLFF.

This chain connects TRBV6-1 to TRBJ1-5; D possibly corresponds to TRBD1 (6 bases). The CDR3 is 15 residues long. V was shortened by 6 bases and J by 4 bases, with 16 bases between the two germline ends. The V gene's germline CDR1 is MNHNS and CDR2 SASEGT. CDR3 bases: TGTGCCAGCAGCAAATCGGACAGTTTAAATCAGCCCCAGCATTTT. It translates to CASSKSDSLNQPQHF.

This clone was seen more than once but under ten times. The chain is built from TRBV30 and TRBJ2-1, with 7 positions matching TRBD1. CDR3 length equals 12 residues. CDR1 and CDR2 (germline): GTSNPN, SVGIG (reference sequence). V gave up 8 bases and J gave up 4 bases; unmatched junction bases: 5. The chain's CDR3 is CAGQAEYNEQFF. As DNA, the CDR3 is TGTGCCGGACAGGCAGAATACAATGAGCAGTTCTTC.